This TCR beta chain stems from a study of shared clonotypes between healthy human individuals (dated by TCRdb to the early 2020s). Background for the entire study: A couple of women and three men aged 18 to 49 years were included in the cohort. Per donor, three plates each were used for CD4 naive and CD4 memory, two for CD8 naive, and one for CD8 memory. The study deeply sequenced blood TCR repertoires of several healthy adults to estimate repertoire size and the extent of clonotype sharing between individuals. Different laboratories and diverse techniques were used to prepare libraries and sequence TCR repertoires, to increase sequencing depth and limit assay-specific biases. Leukapheresis yielded between about 0.85 and 9.5 billion PBMCs per donor.

Deletion took 6 bases off V and 5 bases off J, with a span of 16 bases between the germline ends. The CDR3 covers 14 residues, taking in both the cysteine and the phenylalanine. The retained sequence is limited to the CDR3, 42 bases, with the frame set at the first base. From a lookup of the germline V gene, CDR1 and CDR2 are MDHEN and SYDVKM. Summary of the overall study and its limitations: Only blood was sampled, and tissue TCR repertoires likely differ from those in blood. Naive subsets generally had larger estimated clonotype richness than memory subsets did. Pairwise subsampling indicated that sequencing depth was expected to affect the degree of clonotype sharing among donors. Rarefaction of sorted-subset datasets indicated incomplete sequencing despite the large sequencing depth. Higher generation probabilities were observed for clonotypes shared by all four sorted-subset donors than for non-shared clonotypes. Because the study included only a small number of donors, the genetic and exposure-history diversity represented was limited. When a few donors were compared, the shared fraction of clonotypes was roughly 4.8% for naive CD4, roughly 3.3% for naive CD8, 2.3% for memory CD4, and about 0.36% for memory CD8.

Healthy HIV-negative adults with no recently reported acute infections or vaccinations were included as donors. Every donor was a Caucasian adult residing in Nashville, Tennessee, USA. Magnetic negative selection was used to enrich CD4+ T cells, after which naive cells were positively selected on CD45RA and the negative fraction became the memory subset. Blood was collected by leukapheresis, and PBMCs were isolated by Ficoll-Histopaque density gradient centrifugation and then cryopreserved in liquid nitrogen vapor phase. Analytical flow cytometry was used to check the purity and quantity of each magnetically sorted T cell population. From each sorted fraction, genomic DNA was isolated and quantified by UV absorbance on a Nanodrop 2000c. Comment on this clone: The target of this receptor is not known. Qualities for individual bases were not recorded, and no much larger clone is one base off.

Using the deep immunoSEQ assay, TCR CDR3 regions were amplified from genomic DNA by multiplex PCR. For each cell subset, the extracted genomic DNA was distributed evenly across all wells of several immunoSEQ 96-well plates, and each plate served as one replicate. For sorted subsets, each replicate PCR was loaded with roughly 190 ng genomic DNA, equivalent to roughly 30,000 T cell genomes. Purified libraries were quantified with a Qubit 3.0 fluorometer, sized on a Bioanalyzer 2100, and re-quantified with the KAPA Library Quantification kit. Every immunoSEQ 96-well plate was sequenced on a dedicated single-read 150-cycle Illumina NextSeq 550 flow cell. The authors' analysis ran thus. Because the immunoSEQ output held only junctional sequences and lacked quality scores, the filtering could not match the filtering applied to full-length reads. To assign V/J genes and CDR3, sequences were annotated against IMGT germline references using PyIR, a Python wrapper for IgBLAST v1.9. Reads were filtered out if the reads had weak V/J assignments (E-value above 1e-6), no CDR3, stop codons, out-of-frame junctions, or ambiguous translated residues. V3J clonotypes were defined as sequences sharing an identical inferred V gene, J gene, and CDR3 amino acid sequence. Percentage overlap between repertoires was calculated by dividing the number of shared unique clonotypes by the size of the smaller repertoire. Richness of each repertoire was evaluated using RTK rarefaction, the Chao1 estimator, and Recon v2.1 estimates of unobserved clonotypes. Generation probabilities for all TCRbeta clonotypes obtained by the gDNA method from a handful of donors were computed using OLGA. This is the immuneACCESS table as TCRdb keeps it, with only in-frame sequences that have V and J called. A part of the clones is gone; compared with another copy, unresolved V genes explain less than half, and the rest is unexplained. D and trimming come from the DNA, and the V and J calls and clone size come from that table. In all, the sample holds fewer than 2.5 million clones, and under 95% of those were seen once. The ten biggest clones cover 0.36% of the sample.

The rearrangement joined TRBV28 to TRBJ1-2; no D gene can be assigned with confidence. This TCR derives from a man between 18 and 29 years old in good health. Some clones in this sample may be carry-over from other donors' samples. The sample consisted of naive CD4+ T cells from PBMCs. The cell subset or site label, read with the paper, signifies: CD45RA+ positively selected. The nucleotide sequence is TGTGCCAGCAGACCCCGGACTGCGGATTATGGCTACACCTTC. It is translated as CASRPRTADYGYTF.